Listed here are 30 T cell receptor beta chains from one sample, sequenced in a study of OX40 agonist ivuxolimab in advanced cancers. Generated by immunoSEQ multiplex PCR, the TCRdb table keeps only in-frame clones and is missing some. The data show roughly 67,000 clones, with around nine tenths seen just once and 0.75% to 0.85% held by the top ten. Sequences were derived from CD4+ or CD8+ T cells sorted from blood, sampled in a trial of the OX40 agonist ivuxolimab. These receptors all come from an adult with an advanced solid tumor such as melanoma, head and neck, liver or kidney cancer.

The chain combines TRBV7-2 with TRBJ2-3, with D unclear. Germline V gene data show CDR1 as SGHTA and CDR2 as FQGNSA. Trimming stripped 8 bases from V and 1 base from J, with 10 bases between. CDR3 size: 13 residues. Here the CDR3 reads CASGIFGTDTQYF. The CDR3 nucleotides read TGTGCCAGCGGCATCTTTGGCACAGATACGCAGTATTTT.

The chain has TRBV28 and TRBJ2-3; 11 bases are shared with TRBD2. The V gene end was trimmed by 4 bases and the J gene end by 9 bases; junction bases not matched to a gene: 3. CDR1 MDHEN and CDR2 SYDVKM come from the germline V gene. The CDR3 sequence is 13 residues long. Here the CDR3 reads CASSSTSGMTQYF. The CDR3 DNA is TGTGCCAGCAGTTCGACTAGCGGGATGACGCAGTATTTT.

This clone was recorded a few times. The V gene is TRBV18, the J gene TRBJ2-7; the D is unclear. With 6 bases removed from V and 2 bases from J, the gap between germline ends came to 8 bases. There are 12 residues in the CDR3. Germline loops: CDR1 KGHSH, CDR2 LQKENI. The CDR3, as DNA: TGTGCCAGCTCCCCCGAAACCTACGAGCAGTACTTC. The encoded protein is CASSPETYEQYF.

This chain uses TRBV14 with TRBJ1-5; D is perhaps TRBD1 (5 bases). The germline gives CDR1 SGHDN, CDR2 FVKESK. Trimming took off 4 bases at V and 4 bases at J, with 11 bases between the two ends. This CDR3 has 14 residues. This CDR3 is CASSPGGGNQPQHF. The CDR3 DNA reads TGTGCCAGCAGCCCCGGGGGGGGAAATCAGCCCCAGCATTTT.

This clone appeared a single time. V is TRBV18 and J is TRBJ2-3, with TRBD1 as a possible D gene (5 bases). The V end lost 2 bases, the J end lost 4 bases, and 13 bases lay between the germline ends. This CDR3 comprises 15 residues. CDR1 KGHSH and CDR2 LQKENI come from the germline V gene. The CDR3 DNA sequence: TGTGCCAGCTCACCAGGGGCGGCCCCGCCAGATACGCAGTATTTT. The encoded protein is CASSPGAAPPDTQYF.

The chain couples TRBV20-1 to TRBJ2-1; TRBD1 aligns across 7 bases. The CDR3 sequence is 11 residues long. With 2 bases clipped from V and 9 bases from J, the junction kept 1 base outside the gene matches. Germline V CDR1 and CDR2: DFQATT, SNEGSKA (reference sequence). Here the CDR3 reads CSARRQGEQFF. In DNA form, the CDR3 reads TGCAGTGCTAGAAGACAGGGTGAGCAGTTCTTC.

About this clone: Mismatch with germline at one junction end may stem from a read error. The chain uses TRBV7-9 and TRBJ1-4; the D gene is possibly TRBD1 (6 bases). Germline assignment: CDR1 SEHNR and CDR2 FQNEAQ (reference sequence). CDR3 length equals 14 residues. The DNA for the CDR3 is TGTGCCAGCAGTTTAGACGGACAGAATGAAAAACTGTTTTTT. Translated, it gives CASSLDGQNEKLFF.

This sequence joins TRBV10-3 and TRBJ1-1, with 11 bases matching TRBD1. The trim removed 5 bases at V and 4 bases at J, leaving 6 bases unmatched. This CDR3 is built from 15 residues. The V gene's germline CDR1 is ENHRY and CDR2 SYGVKD. CDR3 in DNA: TGTGCCATCAGTCGGGACAGGGGGTCGGTCACTGAAGCTTTCTTT. Translating gives CAISRDRGSVTEAFF.

This sequence joins TRBV12-2 and TRBJ2-7; the table's D call TRBD1 went unverified against the DNA. TRBV12-2 is flagged as a pseudogene. This CDR3 is built from 16 residues. For the CDR3, the DNA is TGTGCAAGTCGCTTAGCCCAGGTGACAGGGGACCACGAGCAGTACTTC. Translating it yields CASRLAQVTGDHEQYF.

The genes are TRBV7-2 and TRBJ2-1; D is possibly TRBD2 (5 bases). This CDR3 has 16 residues. V lost 6 bases and J 3 bases, leaving 18 bases between the germline ends. Germline-derived CDR1 and CDR2 are SGHTA and FQGNSA. The CDR3: CASRPYGSGDYNEQFF. CDR3 nucleotides: TGTGCCAGCAGACCCTATGGGAGCGGAGACTACAATGAGCAGTTCTTC.

The V gene is TRBV18, the J gene TRBJ2-5; D is unresolved. Trimming shortened V by 0 bases and J by 1 base, and 6 bases separated the two germline ends. Germline loops: CDR1 KGHSH, CDR2 LQKENI. CDR3 length equals 14 residues. This CDR3 reads CASSPPQTQETQYF. The CDR3 bases are TGTGCCAGCTCACCACCACAGACCCAAGAGACCCAGTACTTC.

This chain links TRBV6-5 with TRBJ2-7; 8 bases agree with TRBD1. CDR3 length equals 15 residues. V shed 3 bases and J 3 bases; nucleotides not matched to a gene: 7. Germline CDR1 reads MNHEY; CDR2 reads SVGAGI. This CDR3 reads CASSYRRQGYYEQYF. The CDR3 nucleotides are TGTGCCAGCAGTTATAGAAGACAGGGGTACTACGAGCAGTACTTC.

This clone was seen only once. This chain connects TRBV7-3 to TRBJ1-1, with no clear D. This CDR3 comprises 14 residues. V was shortened by 2 bases and J by 0 bases, with 7 bases between the two germline ends. Germline lookup yields CDR1 SGHTA and CDR2 FQGTGA. The CDR3 protein is CASSLDSVNTEAFF. The CDR3 DNA follows: TGTGCCAGCAGCTTAGATAGTGTGAACACTGAAGCTTTCTTT. Together with reference TRBV7-3 and TRBJ1-1, the CDR3 gives the full variable domain: GAGVSQTPSNKVTEKGKYVELRCDPISGHTALYWYRQSLGQGPEFLIYFQGTGAADDSGLPNDRFFAVRPEGSVSTLKIQRTERGDSAVYLCASSLDSVNTEAFFGQGTRLTVV.

The rearrangement links TRBV27 to TRBJ2-1, with 7 bases that match TRBD2. V trimming: 6 bases; J trimming: 2 bases; junction bases outside the gene matches: 10. This CDR3 contains 16 residues. Germline-derived CDR1 and CDR2 are MNHEY and SMNVEV (reference sequence). CDR3 sequence reads: CASRTEASGTYNEQFF. CDR3 DNA: TGTGCCAGCAGGACCGAGGCTAGCGGAACCTACAATGAGCAGTTCTTC.

This clone has only one observation. The chain employs TRBV5-1 and TRBJ1-4; perhaps TRBD1 as D (5 bases). Trimming pared 4 bases from V and 8 bases from J, leaving 15 bases between. This CDR3 has 14 residues. CDR1 is SGHRS and CDR2 is YFSETQ in the germline V gene. CDR3 DNA: TGCGCCAGCAGCCCGACCCCAGGGAACGAAAAACTGTTTTTT. It is translated as CASSPTPGNEKLFF.

This clone was seen a single time. This sequence joins TRBV6-1 and TRBJ2-7; 8 bases are a match to TRBD1. This CDR3 is built from 14 residues. CDR1 is MNHNS and CDR2 is SASEGT in the germline V gene. The junction had 5 bases not matched to a gene; V was cut back by 3 bases and J by 4 bases. The CDR3 loop reads CASSDGTGLYEQYF. The CDR3 bases are TGTGCCAGCAGTGATGGGACAGGCTTATACGAGCAGTACTTC.

The chain uses TRBV7-3 and TRBJ2-5; D is perhaps TRBD1 (6 bases). CDR3 length: 14 residues. V was cut by 5 bases and J by 1 base, with 11 bases left in between. Germline CDR1 reads SGHTA; CDR2 reads FQGTGA. The CDR3 is CASSLGQRQETQYF. The CDR3 DNA follows: TGTGCCAGCAGCCTTGGACAGCGCCAAGAGACCCAGTACTTC.

The CDR3 sequence: CASRLQGLDGELFF. The CDR3 DNA sequence: TGTGCCAGCAGGTTACAGGGTCTGGACGGGGAGCTGTTTTTT. The genes are TRBV25-1 and TRBJ2-2; D may be TRBD1 (6 bases). Germline-derived CDR1 and CDR2 are MGHDK and SYGVNS. V lost 6 bases to trimming and J lost 7 bases, with 15 bases between them. This CDR3 spans 14 amino acids. Supplemented by reference TRBV25-1 and TRBJ2-2, the full variable domain reads EADIYQTPRYLVIGTGKKITLECSQTMGHDKMYWYQQDPGMELHLIHYSYGVNSTEKGDLSSESTVSRIRTEHFPLTLESARPSHTSQYLCASRLQGLDGELFFGEGSRLTVL.

The genes are TRBV4-2 and TRBJ1-1; D perhaps matches TRBD1 (5 bases). CDR1 is LGHNA and CDR2 is YNFKEQ in the germline V gene. The CDR3 runs to 14 residues. Trimming shortened V by 1 base and J by 11 bases, and 17 bases separated the two germline ends. The CDR3 here is CASSQGHEARGAFF. In nucleotides, the CDR3 is TGTGCCAGCAGCCAAGGACATGAAGCGAGGGGCGCTTTCTTT.

The chain has TRBV2 and TRBJ2-2; D not resolved. The V end was cut by 4 bases, the J end by 2 bases, with 11 bases between. Germline lookup yields CDR1 SNHLY and CDR2 FYNNEI. This CDR3 is built from 15 residues. In DNA form, the CDR3 reads TGTGCCAGCAGTGTGAACTCCCTAAACACCGGGGAGCTGTTTTTT. Protein product: CASSVNSLNTGELFF.

V usage is TRBV30 and J usage is TRBJ1-2; D is unclear. Trimming stripped 5 bases from V and 4 bases from J, with 8 bases between. This CDR3 region has 11 residues. Germline V gene lookup returns CDR1 GTSNPN and CDR2 SVGIG (reference sequence). This CDR3 is CAWVEGYGYTF. The CDR3 nucleotides are TGTGCCTGGGTGGAAGGCTATGGCTACACCTTC. Using reference TRBV30 and TRBJ1-2 for the parts outside the CDR3, the full variable domain is SQTIHQWPATLVQPVGSPLSLECTVEGTSNPNLYWYRQAAGRGLQLLFYSVGIGQISSEVPQNLSASRPQDRQFILSSKKLLLSDSGFYLCAWVEGYGYTFGSGTRLTVV.

The chain has TRBV5-1 and TRBJ2-2; TRBD1 matches at 9 bases. After removal of 1 base from V and 3 bases from J, the junction contained 4 bases not matched to a gene. CDR1 and CDR2 from the germline V gene are SGHRS and YFSETQ. The CDR3 contains 16 residues. The CDR3 region is CASSLSQGAHTGELFF. Written as DNA, the CDR3 is TGCGCCAGCAGCTTGTCACAGGGGGCTCACACCGGGGAGCTGTTTTTT.

This chain uses TRBV19 with TRBJ2-1; tentatively, D is TRBD1 or TRBD2 (5 bases each). Germline V lookup: CDR1 LNHDA, CDR2 SQIVND (reference sequence). The V end was cut by 5 bases, the J end by 3 bases, with 17 bases between. CDR3 length: 16 amino acids. CDR3 bases: TGTGCCAGTAGTCGCGCCGGGACCGGACTCTACAATGAGCAGTTCTTC. This gives the protein CASSRAGTGLYNEQFF.

The rearrangement uses TRBV7-9 and TRBJ2-5; D is unclear. Germline V gene sequence: CDR1 SEHNR, CDR2 FQNEAQ (reference sequence). The germline V and J ends were trimmed by 4 bases and 5 bases, with 11 bases remaining between them. The CDR3 sequence is 13 residues long. CDR3 nucleotide sequence: TGTGCCAGCAGCTCGACCCCTGGGGAGACCCAGTACTTC. Translated, it gives CASSSTPGETQYF.

The rearrangement joins TRBV7-3 to TRBJ1-4; D perhaps matches TRBD1 (6 bases). V was trimmed by 5 bases and J by 8 bases, leaving 18 bases between them. The CDR3 extends over 15 amino acids. Germline CDR1 is SGHTA and CDR2 is FQGTGA. CDR3 sequence (DNA): TGTGCCAGCAGCCCCTCGGGGGCGCGTGGAGAAAAACTGTTTTTT. Translation gives CASSPSGARGEKLFF.

The chain carries TRBV10-3 and TRBJ1-3; unclear D gene. V was pared by 11 bases and J by 4 bases, with 15 bases between. Germline lookup yields CDR1 ENHRY and CDR2 SYGVKD. This CDR3 is 13 amino acids long. CDR3 in amino acids: CASELEPGNTIYF. CDR3 DNA: TGTGCCTCAGAGCTGGAGCCCGGAAACACCATATATTTT.

This clone was picked up one time. This chain connects TRBV20-1 to TRBJ2-3; either TRBD1 or TRBD2 may fit D (5 bases each). V lost 1 base and J lost 9, with 8 bases in between. Germline loops: CDR1 DFQATT, CDR2 SNEGSKA (reference sequence). The CDR3 sequence is 11 residues long. CDR3 in amino acids: CSARVGTTQYF. The CDR3 DNA follows: TGCAGTGCTAGAGTGGGGACCACGCAGTATTTT.

CDR3 region: CASSFWGITDTQYF. CDR3 bases: TGTGCCAGCAGCTTTTGGGGAATCACAGATACGCAGTATTTT. V gene TRBV7-9 combines with J gene TRBJ2-3; D gene ambiguous. V was shortened by 3 bases and J by 2 bases, with 9 bases between the two germline ends. The CDR3 extends over 14 amino acids. Germline CDR1 reads SEHNR; CDR2 reads FQNEAQ (reference sequence).

The chain carries TRBV5-1 and TRBJ2-7; D is possibly TRBD1 (6 bases). From germline, CDR1 is SGHRS and CDR2 YFSETQ. With 3 bases removed from V and 3 bases from J, the gap between germline ends came to 16 bases. The CDR3 contains 15 residues. The CDR3 protein is CASSSSRTDSYEQYF. The CDR3 bases are TGCGCCAGCAGCTCATCCCGGACAGATAGCTACGAGCAGTACTTC.

This clone has just a few counts. The chain carries TRBV6-5 and TRBJ2-3, with a weak D call TRBD1 (5 bases). The V end was cut by 6 bases, the J end by 0 bases, with 13 bases between. The CDR3 contains 15 residues. Germline V gene data show CDR1 as MNHEY and CDR2 as SVGAGI. The CDR3, as DNA: TGTGCCAGCAGCCGACAGTTTACTAGCACAGATACGCAGTATTTT. This gives the protein CASSRQFTSTDTQYF.